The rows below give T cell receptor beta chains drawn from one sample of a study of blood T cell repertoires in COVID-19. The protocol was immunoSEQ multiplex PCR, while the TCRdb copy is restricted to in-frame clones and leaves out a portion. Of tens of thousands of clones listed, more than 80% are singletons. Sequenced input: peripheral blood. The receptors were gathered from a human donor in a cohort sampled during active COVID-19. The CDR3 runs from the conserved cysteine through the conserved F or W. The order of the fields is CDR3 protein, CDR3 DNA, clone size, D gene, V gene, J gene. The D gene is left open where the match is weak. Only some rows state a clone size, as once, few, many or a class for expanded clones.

cdr3_aa: CASSFTSGRDEQYF
cdr3_nt: TGTGCCAGCAGCTTTACTAGCGGGAGGGACGAGCAGTACTTC
clone_size: NA
d_call: TRBD2
v_call: TRBV7-9
j_call: TRBJ2-7

cdr3_aa: CASSPDRGPTSSYNEQFF
cdr3_nt: TGTGCCAGCTCACCGGACAGGGGGCCTACGAGCTCCTACAATGAGCAGTTCTTC
clone_size: NA
d_call: TRBD1
v_call: TRBV18
j_call: TRBJ2-1

cdr3_aa: CASSLGSGLAGGPYEQYF
cdr3_nt: TGTGCCAGCAGCTTAGGATCGGGACTAGCGGGAGGGCCATACGAGCAGTACTTC
clone_size: NA
d_call: TRBD2
v_call: TRBV7-9
j_call: TRBJ2-7

cdr3_aa: CASNPGYGLETQYF
cdr3_nt: TGCGCCAGCAACCCTGGTTATGGGCTCGAGACCCAGTACTTC
clone_size: NA
d_call: NA
v_call: TRBV5-1
j_call: TRBJ2-5

cdr3_aa: CASGTGFSGYTF
cdr3_nt: TGTGCCAGTGGGACAGGGTTCTCTGGCTACACCTTC
clone_size: NA
d_call: TRBD1
v_call: TRBV27
j_call: TRBJ1-2

cdr3_aa: CASSPWTVSSGNTIYF
cdr3_nt: TGTGCCAGCAGCCCCTGGACAGTTAGCTCTGGAAACACCATATATTTT
clone_size: NA
d_call: NA
v_call: TRBV6-6
j_call: TRBJ1-3

cdr3_aa: CASSFYSGGPKGTQYF
cdr3_nt: TGTGCCAGCAGCTTTTATAGCGGGGGCCCTAAGGGGACCCAGTACTTC
clone_size: NA
d_call: TRBD2
v_call: TRBV7-9
j_call: TRBJ2-5

cdr3_aa: CASSQREGAYEQYF
cdr3_nt: TGTGCCAGCAGCCAGCGGGAGGGGGCTTACGAGCAGTACTTC
clone_size: NA
d_call: TRBD2
v_call: TRBV3-1/TRBV3-2
j_call: TRBJ2-7

cdr3_aa: CASSSYRPGRSAYGYTF
cdr3_nt: TGTGCCAGCAGTTCCTACAGGCCGGGTCGCTCCGCCTATGGCTACACCTTC
clone_size: NA
d_call: NA
v_call: TRBV27
j_call: TRBJ1-2

cdr3_aa: CASSFSSGTQQFF
cdr3_nt: TGTGCCAGCAGTTTCTCTAGCGGGACACAGCAGTTCTTC
clone_size: NA
d_call: TRBD2
v_call: TRBV12-3/TRBV12-4
j_call: TRBJ2-1

cdr3_aa: CASSLRLAGGATDTQYF
cdr3_nt: TGTGCCAGCAGCCTGAGACTAGCGGGGGGAGCGACAGATACGCAGTATTTT
clone_size: NA
d_call: TRBD2
v_call: TRBV7-2
j_call: TRBJ2-3

cdr3_aa: CASSWTGGETQYF
cdr3_nt: TGTGCCAGCAGTTGGACAGGGGGAGAGACCCAGTACTTC
clone_size: NA
d_call: TRBD1
v_call: TRBV25-1
j_call: TRBJ2-5

cdr3_aa: CASSLLPGLKGNYGYTF
cdr3_nt: TGTGCCAGCAGTTTATTACCGGGACTCAAGGGGAACTATGGCTACACCTTC
clone_size: NA
d_call: NA
v_call: TRBV28
j_call: TRBJ1-2

cdr3_aa: CASNAGRNTEAFF
cdr3_nt: TGTGCCAGCAATGCGGGGAGGAACACTGAAGCTTTCTTT
clone_size: NA
d_call: NA
v_call: TRBV12-3/TRBV12-4
j_call: TRBJ1-1

cdr3_aa: CASTGPVGDTQYF
cdr3_nt: TGTGCCAGTACCGGCCCTGTCGGGGATACGCAGTATTTT
clone_size: NA
d_call: NA
v_call: TRBV12-3/TRBV12-4
j_call: TRBJ2-3

cdr3_aa: CASSRDRSSYEQYF
cdr3_nt: TGTGCCAGCAGCCGCGACAGGTCTTCCTACGAGCAGTACTTC
clone_size: NA
d_call: NA
v_call: TRBV28
j_call: TRBJ2-7

cdr3_aa: CASRSQRAYEQYF
cdr3_nt: TGTGCCAGCAGGTCTCAGCGGGCCTACGAGCAGTACTTC
clone_size: NA
d_call: NA
v_call: TRBV7-2
j_call: TRBJ2-7

cdr3_aa: CASSRTGGNQPQHF
cdr3_nt: TGTGCCAGCAGCCGGACAGGGGGCAATCAGCCCCAGCATTTT
clone_size: NA
d_call: TRBD1
v_call: TRBV7-2
j_call: TRBJ1-5

cdr3_aa: CASSRQGARAGELFF
cdr3_nt: TGTGCCAGCAGTCGACAGGGGGCGAGGGCCGGGGAGCTGTTTTTT
clone_size: NA
d_call: TRBD1
v_call: TRBV6-5
j_call: TRBJ2-2

cdr3_aa: CASSPGQYYGYTF
cdr3_nt: TGTGCCAGCAGTCCGGGACAGTACTATGGCTACACCTTC
clone_size: NA
d_call: TRBD1
v_call: TRBV25-1
j_call: TRBJ1-2

cdr3_aa: CASSLASNQPQHF
cdr3_nt: TGCGCCAGCAGCTTGGCCAGTAACCAGCCCCAGCATTTT
clone_size: NA
d_call: NA
v_call: TRBV5-1
j_call: TRBJ1-5

cdr3_aa: CASSDRVDTEAFF
cdr3_nt: TGCGCCAGCAGTGACAGGGTGGACACTGAAGCTTTCTTT
clone_size: NA
d_call: NA
v_call: TRBV10-1
j_call: TRBJ1-1

cdr3_aa: CASSQGPGVGNTIYF
cdr3_nt: TGCGCCAGCAGCCAAGGCCCGGGGGTCGGAAACACCATATATTTT
clone_size: NA
d_call: NA
v_call: TRBV4-3
j_call: TRBJ1-3

cdr3_aa: CASSPYDRGGGNTIYF
cdr3_nt: TGTGCCAGCAGTCCCTACGACAGGGGAGGAGGAAACACCATATATTTT
clone_size: NA
d_call: TRBD1
v_call: TRBV6-6
j_call: TRBJ1-3

cdr3_aa: CASSLKLAGPTDTQYF
cdr3_nt: TGTGCCAGCAGCTTGAAGCTAGCGGGGCCCACAGATACGCAGTATTTT
clone_size: NA
d_call: TRBD2
v_call: TRBV5-4
j_call: TRBJ2-3

cdr3_aa: CASSRGQGATNEKLFF
cdr3_nt: TGTGCCAGCAGCAGGGGACAGGGAGCAACTAATGAAAAACTGTTTTTT
clone_size: NA
d_call: TRBD1
v_call: TRBV5-8
j_call: TRBJ1-4

cdr3_aa: CASIIRTGAAEKLFF
cdr3_nt: TGTGCCAGCATCATCAGGACAGGGGCTGCTGAAAAACTGTTTTTT
clone_size: once
d_call: TRBD1
v_call: TRBV2
j_call: TRBJ1-4

cdr3_aa: CASSEAGTSGRVGEQFF
cdr3_nt: TGTGCCAGCAGTGAAGCGGGGACTAGCGGGAGGGTAGGTGAGCAGTTCTTC
clone_size: NA
d_call: TRBD2
v_call: TRBV2
j_call: TRBJ2-1

cdr3_aa: CASSLLAGGGDTQYF
cdr3_nt: TGTGCCAGCAGCCTTCTAGCGGGGGGTGGAGATACGCAGTATTTT
clone_size: NA
d_call: TRBD2
v_call: TRBV9
j_call: TRBJ2-3

cdr3_aa: CASSPGGSTDTQYF
cdr3_nt: TGTGCCAGCTCACCGGGGGGTAGCACAGATACGCAGTATTTT
clone_size: NA
d_call: NA
v_call: TRBV18
j_call: TRBJ2-3

cdr3_aa: CASSYTSYNEQFF
cdr3_nt: TGTGCCAGCAGTTATACATCCTACAATGAGCAGTTCTTC
clone_size: NA
d_call: NA
v_call: TRBV6-6
j_call: TRBJ2-1

cdr3_aa: CASMGRVNTEAFF
cdr3_nt: TGTGCCAGCATGGGCAGGGTGAACACTGAAGCTTTCTTT
clone_size: NA
d_call: NA
v_call: TRBV28
j_call: TRBJ1-1

cdr3_aa: CASSAGGTYEQYF
cdr3_nt: TGTGCCAGCTCGGCGGGAGGCACCTACGAGCAGTACTTC
clone_size: NA
d_call: TRBD2
v_call: TRBV2
j_call: TRBJ2-7

cdr3_aa: CASSSSAGSDNSPLHF
cdr3_nt: TGTGCCAGCAGTTCCAGTGCGGGTTCGGATAATTCACCCCTCCACTTT
clone_size: NA
d_call: NA
v_call: TRBV27
j_call: TRBJ1-6

cdr3_aa: CASSLLRGGTGELFF
cdr3_nt: TGCGCCAGCAGCTTGCTACGCGGGGGAACCGGGGAGCTGTTTTTT
clone_size: NA
d_call: TRBD2
v_call: TRBV5-1
j_call: TRBJ2-2

cdr3_aa: CASRSGGVKAFF
cdr3_nt: TGTGCCAGCAGGAGTGGGGGGGTTAAAGCTTTCTTT
clone_size: once
d_call: NA
v_call: TRBV28
j_call: TRBJ1-1

cdr3_aa: CASSLGTGTDTQYF
cdr3_nt: TGTGCCAGCAGCTTAGGCACAGGGACAGATACGCAGTATTTT
clone_size: NA
d_call: NA
v_call: TRBV7-3
j_call: TRBJ2-3